There are a few counts of the clone carrying this T cell receptor (beta chain). What it binds is not known. Systemic immunosuppression or autoimmune disease history was grounds to exclude patients. The data were obtained in a study of OX40 agonist ivuxolimab in advanced cancers. Study context: Three patients showed partial responses: one hepatocellular carcinoma and two cutaneous melanoma cases. Study-wide points: Both CD4+ and CD8+ T cell populations in blood had undergone clonal expansion by week 6 at 0.1 to 3.0 mg/kg.

Here immunoSEQ multiplex PCR was the method, and the copy in TCRdb shows in-frame clones only, minus some. Of tens of thousands of clones listed, about nine tenths are singletons. Sequencing was performed on CD4+ or CD8+ T cells sorted from blood, taken in a trial of the OX40 agonist ivuxolimab. This TCR came from an adult with an advanced solid tumor such as melanoma, head and neck, liver or kidney cancer.

The CDR3 DNA reads as TGTGCCAGCAGACGCCCCGACGGGAACACTGAAGCTTTCTTT. It encodes CASRRPDGNTEAFF. This chain links TRBV6-6 with TRBJ1-1, with D uncertain. The germline gives CDR1 MNHNY, CDR2 SVGAGI (reference sequence). V lost 6 bases to trimming and J lost 1 base, with 12 bases between them. The CDR3 is made up of 14 amino acids.